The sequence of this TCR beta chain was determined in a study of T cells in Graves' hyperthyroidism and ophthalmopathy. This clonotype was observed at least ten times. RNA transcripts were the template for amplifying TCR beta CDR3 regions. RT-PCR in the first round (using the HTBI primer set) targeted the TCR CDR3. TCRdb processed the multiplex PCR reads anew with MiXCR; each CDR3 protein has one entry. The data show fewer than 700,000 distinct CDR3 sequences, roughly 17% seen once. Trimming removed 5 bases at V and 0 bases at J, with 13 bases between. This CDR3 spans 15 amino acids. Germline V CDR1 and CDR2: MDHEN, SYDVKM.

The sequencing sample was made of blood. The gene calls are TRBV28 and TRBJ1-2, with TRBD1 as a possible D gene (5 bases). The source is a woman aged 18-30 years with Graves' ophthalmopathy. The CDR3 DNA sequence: TGTGCCAGCAGTCCACCCCGACAGACTAACTATGGCTACACCTTC. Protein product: CASSPPRQTNYGYTF.